This T cell receptor beta chain was profiled in a study of PD-1 blockade in mismatch repair-deficient tumors. Study-wide points: Tumor-resident clones, often undetectable pretreatment in blood, expanded then contracted after pembrolizumab.

After removal of 5 bases from V and 2 bases from J, the junction contained 7 bases not matched to a gene. This CDR3 is built from 15 residues. Per the germline V gene, CDR1 is KGHSH and CDR2 is LQKENI. TCRdb keeps only in-frame clones here, not all; method: immunoSEQ multiplex PCR. The sample holds 30,000 to 40,000 clones; 80% are singletons and the top ten take approximately 3.6%. Mismatch repair deficiency was confirmed in all patients, by PCR or immunohistochemistry. As to this clone: Its cognate antigen is unknown.

The starting material was PBMCs, obtained around 6 weeks after starting pembrolizumab. This chain uses TRBV18 with TRBJ1-2; TRBD1 matches at 8 bases. This receptor was obtained from an adult with mismatch repair-deficient cancer. CDR3 nucleotides: TGTGCCAGCTCAAGCAGGGGGCTTAAGAACTATGGCTACACCTTC. Protein sequence: CASSSRGLKNYGYTF.